The 30 T cell receptor beta chains presented below share a single source sample, sequenced in a study of blood T cell repertoires in COVID-19. Method: immunoSEQ multiplex PCR; TCRdb's copy keeps in-frame clones and lacks some. Of approximately 240,000 clones in the sample, around 82% were seen once. Sequenced input: peripheral blood. All receptors come from a woman of 80 years or more with active or convalescent COVID-19.

The chain uses TRBV11-3 and TRBJ2-1; 7 nucleotides line up with TRBD2. Trimming cost V 0 bases and J 12 bases; bases outside gene matches: 5. The CDR3 is 13 amino acids. CDR1 and CDR2 (germline): SGHNT, YENEEA. The CDR3 here is CASSLEGRERQFF. The CDR3 DNA reads TGTGCCAGCAGCTTAGAAGGGAGGGAGCGGCAGTTCTTC.

This chain connects TRBV19 to TRBJ1-1, with 7 bases fitting TRBD1. The CDR3 spans 15 residues. Trimming removed 3 bases from V and 0 bases from J; junction bases left unmatched: 4. The V gene's germline CDR1 is LNHDA and CDR2 SQIVND (reference sequence). CDR3 residues: CASSIWTGMNTEAFF. CDR3 coding DNA: TGTGCCAGTAGTATCTGGACAGGAATGAACACTGAAGCTTTCTTT.

V and J are TRBV24-1 and TRBJ1-2, with a weak D call TRBD1 (6 bases). Per the germline V gene, CDR1 is KGHDR and CDR2 is SFDVKD. V was pared by 9 bases and J by 0 bases, with 13 bases between. The length of the CDR3 is 14 residues. The CDR3 reads CATQKGGTNYGYTF. In DNA form, the CDR3 reads TGTGCCACCCAAAAGGGGGGGACTAACTATGGCTACACCTTC.

The rearrangement links TRBV24-1 to TRBJ1-2, with D perhaps matching TRBD1 (5 bases). The CDR3 extends over 12 amino acids. Germline CDR1 KGHDR, CDR2 SFDVKD. Trimming took 5 bases from V and 3 from J, leaving 6 bases between them. DNA for the CDR3: TGTGCCACCAGTGGGGGGGACTATGGCTACACCTTC. It translates to CATSGGDYGYTF.

The chain has TRBV10-1 and TRBJ1-1, with unresolved D. This CDR3 region has 14 residues. Germline CDR1 WNHNN, CDR2 SYGVQD (reference sequence). V was trimmed by 4 bases and J by 6 bases, leaving 15 bases between them. CDR3 protein: CASSVDPGISEAFF. In DNA form, the CDR3 reads TGCGCCAGCAGTGTTGACCCGGGGATATCTGAAGCTTTCTTT.

The table lists this clone with a count of one. The genes are TRBV7-8 and TRBJ1-5, with a possible D match to TRBD1 (5 bases). The V end lost 5 bases, the J end lost 0 bases, and 14 bases lay between the germline ends. The CDR3 length is 16 residues. CDR1 is SGHVS and CDR2 is FQNEAQ in the germline V gene. The CDR3 here is CASSQSGLNSNQPQHF. The CDR3 region has the DNA TGTGCCAGCAGCCAGTCGGGACTCAATAGCAATCAGCCCCAGCATTTT.

Points on this clone: Other DNA sequences from this sample encode an identical CDR3 as well. This sequence joins TRBV18 and TRBJ1-1, with 7 bases that match TRBD1. With V trimmed by 3 bases and J by 1 base, 2 bases remained unmatched. This CDR3 region has 14 residues. CDR1 is KGHSH and CDR2 is LQKENI in the germline V gene. The CDR3 reads CASSPGQTNTEAFF. CDR3 bases: TGTGCCAGCTCACCGGGACAGACGAACACTGAAGCTTTCTTT.

The chain is built from TRBV2 and TRBJ2-3; D is undetermined. CDR1 and CDR2 (germline): SNHLY, FYNNEI. The CDR3 length is 14 residues. V lost 1 base, J lost 1 base, and 6 bases lay in between. CDR3 amino acids: CASSEGSGTDTQYF. CDR3 sequence (DNA): TGTGCCAGCAGTGAAGGTTCGGGCACAGATACGCAGTATTTT.

The V gene is TRBV3-1 (or the pseudogene TRBV3-2), the J gene TRBJ2-6; 7 bases fit TRBD1. The CDR3 runs 15 residues. Germline V gene lookup returns CDR1 LGHDT and CDR2 YNNKEL (reference sequence). With 4 bases clipped from V and 0 bases from J, the junction kept 0 bases outside the gene matches. In nucleotides, the CDR3 is TGTGCCAGCAGCCGGACAGGCTCTGGGGCCAACGTCCTGACTTTC. It yields the protein CASSRTGSGANVLTF.

The chain has TRBV2 and TRBJ2-3; 7 positions match TRBD2. The germline V gene has CDR1 SNHLY and CDR2 FYNNEI. CDR3 length: 13 residues. The ends lost 7 bases at V and 7 bases at J; junction bases unmatched: 8. The CDR3 loop reads CASKREGPNTQYF. CDR3 sequence (DNA): TGTGCCAGCAAGAGGGAGGGGCCGAATACGCAGTATTTT.

The table lists this clone with a few counts. The J gene is TRBJ2-3, the V gene TRBV2; tentatively, D is TRBD1 (5 bases). Per germline, CDR1 SNHLY and CDR2 FYNNEI. This CDR3 spans 15 amino acids. The V and J ends lost 2 bases and 2 bases respectively, with 11 bases between them. Written as DNA, the CDR3 is TGTGCCAGCAGTGAAAATTCAGGGTACACAGATACGCAGTATTTT. This sequence encodes CASSENSGYTDTQYF.

This chain joins TRBV19 and TRBJ2-7, with TRBD2 identical over 13 bases. This CDR3 spans 21 amino acids. V was pared by 5 bases and J by 4 bases, with 23 bases of the junction left unmatched. The germline V gene encodes CDR1 LNHDA and CDR2 SQIVND (reference sequence). CDR3 in amino acids: CASSSRPGTSGDTGALYEQYF. The CDR3 DNA sequence: TGTGCCAGTAGTTCCAGACCTGGGACTAGCGGGGATACCGGGGCTTTATACGAGCAGTACTTC.

This clone occurred a few times. The rearrangement joins TRBV5-1 to TRBJ2-1; the match to TRBD1 covers 9 bases. Per germline, CDR1 SGHRS and CDR2 YFSETQ. The CDR3 is made up of 15 amino acids. V dropped 2 bases and J dropped 7; count of bases not matched to a gene: 7. CDR3 nucleotide sequence: TGCGCCAGCAGCTTTACAGGGGGCCGGGTGAATGAGCAGTTCTTC. It translates to CASSFTGGRVNEQFF.

J is TRBJ2-1 and V is TRBV2, with 9 bases identical to TRBD2. Germline CDR1 is SNHLY and CDR2 is FYNNEI. The CDR3 is 16 amino acids. The trim removed 1 base at V and 7 bases at J, leaving 8 bases unmatched. DNA for the CDR3: TGTGCCAGCAGTGAAGTTGAGCGGGGGGATTGGAATGAGCAGTTCTTC. Encoded protein: CASSEVERGDWNEQFF.

The chain employs TRBV5-1 and TRBJ2-3, with 12 nucleotides matching TRBD1. Germline V gene lookup returns CDR1 SGHRS and CDR2 YFSETQ. This CDR3 region has 16 residues. With V trimmed by 4 bases and J by 6 bases, 9 bases remained unmatched. In nucleotides, the CDR3 is TGCGCCAGCAGCCCAATGGGACAGGGGGCGAGGGATACGCAGTATTTT. This translates into CASSPMGQGARDTQYF.

The J gene is TRBJ1-5, the V gene TRBV3-1 (or the pseudogene TRBV3-2); D perhaps matches TRBD1 (5 bases). CDR1 is LGHDT and CDR2 is YNNKEL in the germline V gene (reference sequence). V was cut by 4 bases and J by 7 bases, with 11 bases left in between. The CDR3 loop spans 13 amino acids. The CDR3 nucleotides read TGTGCCAGCAGCCCTGGGGGGAGCCAGCCCCAGCATTTT. This encodes CASSPGGSQPQHF.

The rearrangement links TRBV18 to TRBJ1-4, with a weak D call TRBD1 (5 bases). Germline V gene data show CDR1 as KGHSH and CDR2 as LQKENI. V lost 6 bases and J lost 6, with 14 bases in between. The CDR3 has 14 residues. Here the CDR3 reads CASSWGRPDEKLFF. CDR3 bases: TGTGCCAGCTCTTGGGGCAGGCCAGATGAAAAACTGTTTTTT.

The CDR3 DNA sequence: TGTGCCAGCTTCGGCCCCGGGAGACTTACGAAGACCCAGTACTTC. It specifies CASFGPGRLTKTQYF. The gene calls are TRBV5-6 and TRBJ2-5, with D maybe TRBD2 (6 bases). The CDR3 length is 15 residues. Germline V CDR1 and CDR2: SGHDT, YYEEEE. V was shortened by 7 bases and J by 6 bases, with 22 bases between the two germline ends.

The chain combines TRBV19 with TRBJ2-7; 7 nucleotides align to TRBD1. The V gene's germline CDR1 is LNHDA and CDR2 SQIVND (reference sequence). The CDR3 covers 14 residues. The junction had 6 bases not matched to a gene; V was cut back by 4 bases and J by 3 bases. The CDR3 nucleotides are TGTGCCAGTAGTACACAGGGGTCTTTCTACGAGCAGTACTTC. It is translated as CASSTQGSFYEQYF.

This sequence joins TRBV25-1 and TRBJ2-1; TRBD2 matches at 8 bases. The V segment lost 1 base and the J segment 4 bases; nucleotides outside the gene matches: 6. The CDR3 totals 16 residues. Germline loops: CDR1 MGHDK, CDR2 SYGVNS. The CDR3 DNA reads TGTGCCAGCAGTGAATCTGGTAGCGGGACGTACAATGAGCAGTTCTTC. Translated, it gives CASSESGSGTYNEQFF.

V usage is TRBV28 and J usage is TRBJ1-4, with a tentative D call TRBD1 (5 bases). The CDR3 consists of 15 residues. V was shortened by 6 bases and J by 3 bases, with 14 bases between the two germline ends. The germline V gene encodes CDR1 MDHEN and CDR2 SYDVKM. CDR3 nucleotides: TGTGCCAGCAGCTCTGGCGACAGACCTAATGAAAAACTGTTTTTT. Amino acids: CASSSGDRPNEKLFF.

The chain combines TRBV10-3 with TRBJ1-1, with TRBD1 identical over 7 bases. V lost 4 bases to trimming and J lost 2 bases; unmatched junction nucleotides: 4. The germline gives CDR1 ENHRY, CDR2 SYGVKD. The length of the CDR3 is 14 residues. The CDR3 protein is CAISAQGENTEAFF. CDR3 in DNA: TGTGCCATCAGTGCGCAGGGGGAAAACACTGAAGCTTTCTTT.

The CDR3 reads CAIAPGGTGNSPLHF. The CDR3 nucleotides read TGTGCCATCGCTCCCGGCGGGACAGGGAATTCACCCCTCCACTTT. This chain links TRBV10-3 with TRBJ1-6; 9 bases are shared with TRBD1. CDR1 and CDR2 from the germline V gene are ENHRY and SYGVKD. V gave up 8 bases and J gave up 7 bases; unmatched junction bases: 9. The CDR3 loop spans 15 amino acids.

This rearrangement joins TRBV4-1 to TRBJ1-1, with D uncertain. Deletions cut 4 bases from V and 2 bases from J, with 8 bases between. The CDR3 is made up of 13 amino acids. Germline CDR1 reads MGHRA; CDR2 reads YSYEKL. The CDR3: CASSPGQNTEAFF. The CDR3 DNA reads TGCGCCAGCAGCCCGGGTCAAAACACTGAAGCTTTCTTT.

V usage is TRBV30 and J usage is TRBJ1-2; 9 positions match TRBD1. This CDR3 is built from 13 residues. Losses at the gene ends were 8 bases for V and 4 bases for J; bases not matched to a gene: 8. Germline CDR1 is GTSNPN and CDR2 is SVGIG (reference sequence). The CDR3, as DNA: TGTGCCGTAAGGGACAGGGTATTCTATGGCTACACCTTC. The encoded protein is CAVRDRVFYGYTF.

This clone was counted once. This sequence joins TRBV4-1 and TRBJ2-5; 9 nucleotides agree with TRBD2. Trimming removed 6 bases from V and 5 bases from J; junction bases left unmatched: 10. CDR1 and CDR2 from the germline V gene are MGHRA and YSYEKL. The CDR3 is 15 amino acids. The DNA for the CDR3 is TGCGCCAGCAGTCTTGGGACTAGCCGTGGGGAGACCCAGTACTTC. The encoded protein is CASSLGTSRGETQYF.

This chain joins TRBV7-2 and TRBJ1-5; 7 bases agree with TRBD1. The CDR3 is made up of 15 amino acids. V gave up 5 bases and J gave up 0 bases; unmatched junction bases: 4. Germline loops: CDR1 SGHTA, CDR2 FQGNSA. The CDR3 is CASSIRTGSNQPQHF. CDR3 coding DNA: TGTGCCAGCAGCATTAGGACAGGTAGCAATCAGCCCCAGCATTTT.

The gene calls are TRBV6-5 and TRBJ2-1, with D perhaps matching TRBD2 (6 bases). Trimming pared 8 bases from V and 2 bases from J, leaving 16 bases between. The CDR3 length is 15 residues. Germline CDR1 is MNHEY and CDR2 is SVGAGI. CDR3 sequence: CASRLGERAYNEQFF. The DNA of the CDR3 is TGTGCCAGCCGACTAGGGGAGCGGGCCTACAATGAGCAGTTCTTC.

The chain couples TRBV10-3 to TRBJ2-5; D is undetermined. V lost 6 bases to trimming and J lost 5 bases, with 10 bases between them. CDR3 length: 12 amino acids. Germline V lookup: CDR1 ENHRY, CDR2 SYGVKD. The CDR3 sequence is CAISPSLETQYF. DNA for the CDR3: TGTGCCATCAGCCCGTCCCTGGAGACCCAGTACTTC.

A few counts support this clone. The CDR3 DNA follows: TGTGCCAGTAGTTCGAGGCATTCTAATTCACCCCTCCACTTT. Translated, it gives CASSSRHSNSPLHF. This chain links TRBV19 with TRBJ1-6; no clear D. Germline assignment: CDR1 LNHDA and CDR2 SQIVND (reference sequence). The CDR3 spans 14 residues. V was clipped by 5 bases and J by 6 bases, with 11 bases between them.